This T cell receptor (beta chain) was sequenced for a study of shared clonotypes between healthy human individuals. To note about this clone: The antigen remains undetermined.

Study-wide results and limits: Among donors, the sharing of clonotypes was expected to be influenced by sequencing depth.

Naive CD8 cells comprised CD45RO-negative, CCR7-positively selected cells, excluding terminally differentiated effector memory CD45RA+ cells. Germline V lookup: CDR1 SEHNR, CDR2 FQNEAQ (reference sequence). The V end was cut by 5 bases, the J end by 4 bases, with 14 bases between. The CDR3 is made up of 15 amino acids. Here immunoSEQ multiplex PCR was the method, and the copy in TCRdb shows in-frame clones only, minus some. The sample includes approximately 1.9 million clones, just over 90% seen only once; the top ten take around 1.8%. The TCR was taken from a man younger than 35 in good health. Some clones in this sample may be carry-over from other donors' samples. The sample was naive CD8+ T cells from PBMCs. The chain is built from TRBV7-9 and TRBJ1-4; no clear D gene. In nucleotides, the CDR3 is TGTGCCAGCAGCCTCCCCCCCGACGGTAATGAAAAACTGTTTTTT. This codes for CASSLPPDGNEKLFF.